Listed below are T cell receptor beta chains from one sample, sequenced in a study of shared clonotypes between healthy human individuals. Sequencing used immunoSEQ multiplex PCR; TCRdb keeps in-frame clones, though not all of them. The sample consists of about 490,000 clones, around 78% of them appearing once. Sequencing was carried out using PBMCs. The receptors shown here come from a woman aged 40 to 55 in good health. Some clones in this sample may be carry-over from other donors' samples. Both conserved end residues are part of each CDR3.

J: TRBJ2-7; length: 14; V: TRBV5-6; CDR3: CASSEIAGTYEQYF
J: TRBJ2-3; length: 14; V: TRBV6-1; CDR3: CASLAGDVADTQYF
J: TRBJ1-2; length: 16; V: TRBV28; CDR3: CASSPSDRGLLYGYTF
J: TRBJ1-2; length: 13; V: TRBV7-2; CDR3: CASSWTVGYGYTF
J: TRBJ2-3; length: 15; V: TRBV10-3; CDR3: CAISDGTLNTDTQYF
J: TRBJ1-5; length: 16; V: TRBV4-1; CDR3: CASSQDWAGQPQPQHF
J: TRBJ2-7; length: 13; V: TRBV2; CDR3: CASTAPSRYEQYF
J: TRBJ2-7; length: 14; V: TRBV5-4; CDR3: CASSLTGSSYEQYF
J: TRBJ2-7; length: 16; V: TRBV27; CDR3: CASSLGTSGRTYEQYF
J: TRBJ2-6; length: 15; V: TRBV28; CDR3: CASSPDRGRANVLTF
J: TRBJ2-5; length: 16; V: TRBV9; CDR3: CASSAYTAAGIETQYF
J: TRBJ2-2; length: 15; V: TRBV25-1; CDR3: CASRRTGEGTGELFF
J: TRBJ2-7; length: 13; V: TRBV5-1; CDR3: CASSTREGYEQYF
J: TRBJ2-1; length: 15; V: TRBV18; CDR3: CASSINSGRANEQFF
J: TRBJ2-7; length: 14; V: TRBV4-2; CDR3: CASSQGEVVGEQYF
J: TRBJ2-3; length: 14; V: TRBV2; CDR3: CASSGDGRTDTQYF
J: TRBJ2-1; length: 15; V: TRBV5-1; CDR3: CASSLGGTRYNEQFF